Listed below are T cell receptor beta chains from one sample, sequenced in a study of blood T cell repertoires in COVID-19. Profiling relied on immunoSEQ multiplex PCR, and the TCRdb table lists in-frame clones only, not all of them. The sample consists of some 66,000 clones, less than 85% of them appearing once. Sequencing was carried out using peripheral blood. These receptors all stem from a man in his fifties or sixties with acute or convalescent COVID-19. CDR3s include the opening cysteine and the closing phenylalanine or tryptophan. Fields, in order: CDR3 DNA, CDR3 protein, D gene, V gene, clone size, J gene. A D gene is named only where the DNA matches it firmly. Clone size is not always given. Where it is, it says once, few, many or a class for expanded clones.

DNA: TGTGCCTGGAGACCCGGACAGGGCGGTCAGCCCCAGCATTTT; CDR3: CAWRPGQGGQPQHF; D: TRBD1; V: TRBV30; size: NA; J: TRBJ1-5
DNA: TGTGCCATCAGTGAGTCATACGACAGGGTTTTTAACTATGGCTACACCTTC; CDR3: CAISESYDRVFNYGYTF; D: TRBD1; V: TRBV10-3; size: NA; J: TRBJ1-2
DNA: TGTGCCAGCAGTGAACAGGACAAGGCCGCTCGGTACTTC; CDR3: CASSEQDKAARYF; D: NA; V: TRBV6-1; size: NA; J: TRBJ2-4
DNA: TGTGCCAGCATTCGACAGGGGATTAATTCACCCCTCCACTTT; CDR3: CASIRQGINSPLHF; D: TRBD1; V: TRBV6-5; size: NA; J: TRBJ1-6
DNA: TGCAGCGCAACGTCGTTTAGGGGCGGTAATGAAAAACTGTTTTTT; CDR3: CSATSFRGGNEKLFF; D: NA; V: TRBV29-1; size: NA; J: TRBJ1-4
DNA: TGTGCCAGCAGTCCATGGGGCTTTGACTATGGCTACACCTTC; CDR3: CASSPWGFDYGYTF; D: NA; V: TRBV2; size: NA; J: TRBJ1-2
DNA: TGTGCCTGGAGGTCGACAGGAATGAATCAGCCCCAGCATTTT; CDR3: CAWRSTGMNQPQHF; D: NA; V: TRBV30; size: NA; J: TRBJ1-5
DNA: TGTGCCTGGAGTGTACCGGTAGCGGGGGGGCGGAATGAGCAGTTCTTC; CDR3: CAWSVPVAGGRNEQFF; D: TRBD2; V: TRBV30; size: NA; J: TRBJ2-1
DNA: TGTGCCAGCAGTCCCAGGACAGGAAACACCGGGGAGCTGTTTTTT; CDR3: CASSPRTGNTGELFF; D: TRBD1; V: TRBV27; size: once; J: TRBJ2-2
DNA: TGTGCCAGCAGTTACGGCCCCGACACTGAAGCTTTCTTT; CDR3: CASSYGPDTEAFF; D: NA; V: TRBV6-6; size: NA; J: TRBJ1-1
DNA: TGTGCCAGCAGCTTTCGACGGGTCTCCTACAATGAGCAGTTCTTC; CDR3: CASSFRRVSYNEQFF; D: NA; V: TRBV11-3; size: NA; J: TRBJ2-1
DNA: TGTGCCAGTAGTCCCCGACAGGGGAGCACTGAAGCTTTCTTT; CDR3: CASSPRQGSTEAFF; D: TRBD1; V: TRBV19; size: NA; J: TRBJ1-1
DNA: TGTGCCAGCAGTTACTCGATGGGGGGGCAGTATGGCTACACCTTC; CDR3: CASSYSMGGQYGYTF; D: NA; V: TRBV6-5; size: few; J: TRBJ1-2